The clone carrying this TCR beta chain is a singleton in its sample. This entry belongs to a study of T cell changes during pregnancy in multiple sclerosis. TCRdb keeps only in-frame clones here, not all; method: immunoSEQ multiplex PCR. The data contain roughly 42,000 clones, about 90% of them singletons. This clonotype was obtained from a female donor in good health, enrolled as a control in a pregnancy study. The sample was CD4+ T cells from peripheral blood mononuclear cells, taken in the second trimester of pregnancy.

CDR3 amino acids: CSVEDSGGSDTQYF. The DNA of the CDR3 is TGCAGCGTTGAAGATAGCGGGGGGTCAGATACGCAGTATTTT. This sequence joins TRBV29-1 and TRBJ2-3; 10 bases are shared with TRBD2. This CDR3 comprises 14 residues. With 0 bases clipped from V and 4 bases from J, the junction kept 1 base outside the gene matches. From germline, CDR1 is SQVTM and CDR2 ANQGSEA.